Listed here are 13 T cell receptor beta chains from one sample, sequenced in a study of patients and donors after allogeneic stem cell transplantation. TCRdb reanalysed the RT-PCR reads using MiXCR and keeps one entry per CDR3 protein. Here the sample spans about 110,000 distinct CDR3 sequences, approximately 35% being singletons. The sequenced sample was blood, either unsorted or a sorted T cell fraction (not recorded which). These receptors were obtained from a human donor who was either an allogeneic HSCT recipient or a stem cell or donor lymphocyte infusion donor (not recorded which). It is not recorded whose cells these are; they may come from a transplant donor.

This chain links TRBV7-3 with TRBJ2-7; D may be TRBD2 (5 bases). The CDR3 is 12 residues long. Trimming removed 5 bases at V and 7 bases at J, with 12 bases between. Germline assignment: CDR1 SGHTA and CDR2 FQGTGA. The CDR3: CASSPRPGEQYF. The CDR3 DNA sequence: TGTGCCAGCAGCCCCCGGCCGGGGGAGCAGTACTTC.

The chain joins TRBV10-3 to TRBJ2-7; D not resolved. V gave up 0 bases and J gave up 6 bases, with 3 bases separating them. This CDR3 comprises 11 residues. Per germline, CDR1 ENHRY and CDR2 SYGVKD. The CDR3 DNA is TGTGCCATCAGTGAGTCGTTCGAGCAGTACTTC. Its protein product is CAISESFEQYF.

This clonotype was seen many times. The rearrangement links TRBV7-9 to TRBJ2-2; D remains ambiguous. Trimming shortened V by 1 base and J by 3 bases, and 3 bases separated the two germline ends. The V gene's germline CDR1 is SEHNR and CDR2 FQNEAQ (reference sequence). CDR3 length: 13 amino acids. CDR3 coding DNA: TGTGCCAGCAGCTTAGGACACACCGGGGAGCTGTTTTTT. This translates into CASSLGHTGELFF.

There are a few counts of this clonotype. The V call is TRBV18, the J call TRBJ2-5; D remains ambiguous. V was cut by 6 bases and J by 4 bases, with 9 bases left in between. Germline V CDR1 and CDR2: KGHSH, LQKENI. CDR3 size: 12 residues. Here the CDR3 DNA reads TGTGCCAGCTCGACCACCCCAGAGACCCAGTACTTC. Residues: CASSTTPETQYF.

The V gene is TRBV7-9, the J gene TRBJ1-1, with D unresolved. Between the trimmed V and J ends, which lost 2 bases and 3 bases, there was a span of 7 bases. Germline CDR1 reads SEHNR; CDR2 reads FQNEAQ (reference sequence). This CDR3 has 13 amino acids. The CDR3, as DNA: TGTGCCAGCAGCTTAATAAGGGACACTGAAGCTTTCTTT. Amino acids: CASSLIRDTEAFF.

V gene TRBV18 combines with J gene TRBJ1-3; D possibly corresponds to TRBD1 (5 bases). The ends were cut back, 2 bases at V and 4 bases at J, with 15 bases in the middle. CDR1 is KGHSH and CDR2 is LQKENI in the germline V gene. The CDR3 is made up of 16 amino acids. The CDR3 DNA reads TGTGCCAGCTCACCATCCGGAGGGGCAGCGGGAAACACCATATATTTT. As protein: CASSPSGGAAGNTIYF.

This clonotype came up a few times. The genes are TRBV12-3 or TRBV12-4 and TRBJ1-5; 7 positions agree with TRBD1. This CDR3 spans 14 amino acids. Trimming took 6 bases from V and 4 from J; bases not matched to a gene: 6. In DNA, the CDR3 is TGTGCCAGCAGCTCGACAGGGCCGAATCAGCCCCAGCATTTT. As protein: CASSSTGPNQPQHF.

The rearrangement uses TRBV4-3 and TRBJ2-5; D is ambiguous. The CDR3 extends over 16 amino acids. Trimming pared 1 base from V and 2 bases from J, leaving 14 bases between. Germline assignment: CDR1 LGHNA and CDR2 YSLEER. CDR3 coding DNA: TGCGCCAGCAGCCAAGGGGTCGGAGCCCTACAAGAGACCCAGTACTTC. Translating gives CASSQGVGALQETQYF.

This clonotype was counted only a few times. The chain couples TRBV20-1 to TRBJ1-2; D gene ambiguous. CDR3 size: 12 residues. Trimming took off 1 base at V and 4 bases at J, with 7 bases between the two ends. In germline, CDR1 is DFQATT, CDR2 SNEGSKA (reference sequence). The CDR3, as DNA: TGCAGTGCTAGAGCGAACAGCTATGGCTACACCTTC. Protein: CSARANSYGYTF.

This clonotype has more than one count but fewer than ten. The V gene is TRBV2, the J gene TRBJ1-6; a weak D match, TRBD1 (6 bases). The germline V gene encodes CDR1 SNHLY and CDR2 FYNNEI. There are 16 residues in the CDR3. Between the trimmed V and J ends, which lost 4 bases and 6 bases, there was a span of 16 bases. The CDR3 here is CASSVGRNRANSPLHF. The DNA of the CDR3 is TGTGCCAGCAGTGTAGGAAGGAACAGGGCTAATTCACCCCTCCACTTT.

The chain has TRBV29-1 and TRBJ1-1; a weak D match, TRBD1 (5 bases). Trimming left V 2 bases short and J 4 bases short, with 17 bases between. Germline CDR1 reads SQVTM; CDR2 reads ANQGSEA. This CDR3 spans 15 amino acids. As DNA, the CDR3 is TGCAGCGTTGAATTTTTGGGTAGGGGCAGCACTGAAGCTTTCTTT. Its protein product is CSVEFLGRGSTEAFF.

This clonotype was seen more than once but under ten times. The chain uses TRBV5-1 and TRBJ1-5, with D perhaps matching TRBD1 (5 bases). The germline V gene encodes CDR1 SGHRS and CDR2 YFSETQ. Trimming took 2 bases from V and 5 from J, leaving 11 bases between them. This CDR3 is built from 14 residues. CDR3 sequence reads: CASSLRGGDQPQHF. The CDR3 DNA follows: TGCGCCAGCAGCTTAAGGGGAGGCGATCAGCCCCAGCATTTT. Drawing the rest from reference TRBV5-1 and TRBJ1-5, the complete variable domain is KAGVTQTPRYLIKTRGQQVTLSCSPISGHRSVSWYQQTPGQGLQFLFEYFSETQRNKGNFPGRFSGRQFSNSRSEMNVSTLELGDSALYLCASSLRGGDQPQHFGDGTRLSIL.

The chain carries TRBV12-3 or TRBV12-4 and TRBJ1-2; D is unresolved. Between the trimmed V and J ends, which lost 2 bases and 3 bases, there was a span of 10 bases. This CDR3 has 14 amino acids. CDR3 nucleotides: TGTGCCAGCAGTTTATCGAAGCTCCACTATGGCTACACCTTC. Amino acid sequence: CASSLSKLHYGYTF.